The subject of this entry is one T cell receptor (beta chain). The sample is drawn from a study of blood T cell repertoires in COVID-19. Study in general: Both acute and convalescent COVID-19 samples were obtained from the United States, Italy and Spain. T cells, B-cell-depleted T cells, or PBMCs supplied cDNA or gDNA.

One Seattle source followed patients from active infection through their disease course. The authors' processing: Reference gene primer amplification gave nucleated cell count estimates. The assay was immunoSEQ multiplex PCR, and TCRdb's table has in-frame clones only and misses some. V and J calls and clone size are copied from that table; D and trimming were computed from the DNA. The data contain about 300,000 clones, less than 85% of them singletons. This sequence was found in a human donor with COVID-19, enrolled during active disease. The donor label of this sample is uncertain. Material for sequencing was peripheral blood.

CDR3 residues: CASSSPDRGSIGYTF. DNA for the CDR3: TGCGCCAGCAGCTCACCGGACAGGGGGTCGATCGGCTACACCTTC. J is TRBJ1-2 and V is TRBV5-1; 10 bases align to TRBD1. J gave up 8 bases and V 3 bases, and 10 bases lay outside the gene matches. Germline V lookup: CDR1 SGHRS, CDR2 YFSETQ. There are 15 residues in the CDR3. The variable domain in full, completed from reference TRBV5-1 and TRBJ1-2, reads KAGVTQTPRYLIKTRGQQVTLSCSPISGHRSVSWYQQTPGQGLQFLFEYFSETQRNKGNFPGRFSGRQFSNSRSEMNVSTLELGDSALYLCASSSPDRGSIGYTFGSGTRLTVV.